Below, one TCR beta chain is given with its context. Antigen unknown. Only in-frame clones appear in the TCRdb table, and some are missing; sequencing was by immunoSEQ multiplex PCR. The table records approximately 90,000 clones, more than 70% of them present only once. The sample is drawn from a study of T cell responses to AZD1222 COVID-19 vaccine. V lost 4 bases, J lost 0 bases, and 7 bases lay in between. Looked up from germline, CDR1 is SSHAT and CDR2 is FNYEAQ (reference sequence). The CDR3 has 14 residues. Whole-study results and caveats: Close to half of spike-specific TCRs reportedly recognize unmutated variant regions. Only after the peak T cell response were repertoires sampled. Donors, mostly white British, included more females; clonal diversity was possibly underestimated. Rises in breadth and depth of Spike-specific TCRs came after two AZD1222 doses.

The sample here was peripheral blood, taken on day 0 of AZD1222 vaccination. The sequence derives from an adult in good health. V is TRBV7-7 and J is TRBJ1-3; D gene unclear. DNA of the CDR3: TGTGCCAGCAGCTCGGGCCTCTCTGGAAACACCATATATTTT. Residues: CASSSGLSGNTIYF.